This T cell receptor (beta chain) is drawn from a study of cytomegalovirus exposure and HLA in healthy donors. The PCR made use of 60 Vbeta and 13 Jbeta primers. Data came from immunoSEQ multiplex PCR; TCRdb stores just in-frame clones and leaves some out. Seen here are 90,000 to 150,000 clones, around 86% observed once, and the top ten hold 2% to 2.5%. The germline gives CDR1 SGHKS, CDR2 YYEKEE (reference sequence). There are 15 residues in the CDR3. Trimming removed 4 bases at V and 0 bases at J, with 11 bases between. The clonotype comes from a woman in her 40s in good health and CMV-seronegative. The sample taken for sequencing was PBMCs. The rearrangement links TRBV5-5 to TRBJ1-5; D is uncertain. The CDR3 DNA follows: TGTGCCAGCAGCCCCGATTCTAATAGCAATCAGCCCCAGCATTTT. This translates into CASSPDSNSNQPQHF.